The entry that follows covers one T cell receptor beta chain sequence. This entry belongs to a study of glioma-infiltrating T cells after dendritic cell vaccination. Overall study: Dendritic cell vaccine was injected intradermally three times, biweekly.

Trimming removed 2 bases at V and 7 bases at J, with 19 bases between. The V gene's germline CDR1 is SGHNT and CDR2 YYREEE (reference sequence). CDR3 length: 15 residues. Primers: 60 V beta forward and 13 J beta reverse. Using immunoSEQ multiplex PCR, the repertoire was profiled, and TCRdb retains in-frame clones only, with some absent. The sample has 95,000 or so clones, around 85% seen once. Patients had residual fresh-frozen tumor tissue and more than two years of survival data. Sequences were derived from blood, sampled before dendritic cell vaccination. The sequence was obtained from a human donor with glioblastoma. This chain connects TRBV5-4 to TRBJ2-7; no reliable D call. The CDR3 DNA sequence: TGTGCCAGCAGCTTTTTTGGTGCAGTACTAAGGGAGCAGTACTTC. It translates to CASSFFGAVLREQYF. The whole variable domain, remainder taken from reference TRBV5-4 and TRBJ2-7, is ETGVTQSPTHLIKTRGQQVTLRCSSQSGHNTVSWYQQALGQGPQFIFQYYREEENGRGNFPPRFSGLQFPNYSSELNVNALELDDSALYLCASSFFGAVLREQYFGPGTRLTVT.